The 20 T cell receptor beta chains below were found in one sample sequenced in a study of T-cell reconstitution after alpha-beta-depleted transplantation in children. Unique molecular identifiers tagged the TCRbeta library. TCRdb used MiXCR to reprocess the PCR reads, holding one entry per CDR3 protein. Of approximately 110,000 distinct CDR3 sequences listed, about 23% are singletons. The sample in question was PBMCs, mostly from graft donor cells, obtained 180 days after TCRalphabeta/CD19-depleted stem cell transplant. The receptors were gathered from a male patient aged 2-10 years who had a stem cell transplant for chronic granulomatous disease, so the T cells may come from the graft donor.

This chain links TRBV12-3 or TRBV12-4 with TRBJ2-6, with D uncertain. The CDR3 spans 14 residues. Trimming pared 6 bases from V and 4 bases from J, leaving 10 bases between. CDR3 nucleotide sequence: TGTGCCAGCAGCATTTCGCCGGGGGCCAACGTCCTGACTTTC. It codes for CASSISPGANVLTF.

The chain carries TRBV5-1 and TRBJ2-3; 16 bases match TRBD2. Germline values: CDR1 SGHRS, CDR2 YFSETQ. Germline trimming cut 4 bases from V and 5 bases from J; bases unmatched to any gene: 7. The CDR3 has 17 amino acids. The CDR3 sequence: CASSEGLAGGLKDTQYF. CDR3 coding DNA: TGCGCCAGCAGCGAGGGACTAGCGGGGGGGCTGAAAGATACGCAGTATTTT.

Remarks on this clonotype: Germline is not matched at one junction end, which may reflect a read error. The chain joins TRBV18 to TRBJ2-2, with D perhaps matching TRBD2 (5 bases). The germline V gene encodes CDR1 KGHSH and CDR2 LQKENI. There are 13 residues in the CDR3. The CDR3, as DNA: TGTGCCAGCTCAGCGTTCGACACCGGGGAGCTGTTTTTC. It translates to CASSAFDTGELFF.

The rearrangement uses TRBV29-1 and TRBJ2-6; tentative D call: TRBD1 (6 bases). Germline V lookup: CDR1 SQVTM, CDR2 ANQGSEA. Trimming left V 1 base short and J 3 bases short, with 10 bases between. CDR3 length: 15 amino acids. The CDR3 loop reads CSVEGQGNGANVLTF. The CDR3 bases are TGCAGCGTTGAAGGTCAGGGGAATGGGGCCAACGTCCTGACTTTC. The full variable domain, with the rest looked up from reference TRBV29-1 and TRBJ2-6, is SAVISQKPSRDICQRGTSLTIQCQVDSQVTMMFWYRQQPGQSLTLIATANQGSEATYESGFVIDKFPISRPNLTFSTLTVSNMSPEDSSIYLCSVEGQGNGANVLTFGAGSRLTVL.

V and J are TRBV10-3 and TRBJ2-7; 12 bases align to TRBD2. The V gene's germline CDR1 is ENHRY and CDR2 SYGVKD. The CDR3 loop spans 17 amino acids. J lost 1 base, V lost 3 bases, and 7 bases had no gene match. The CDR3 DNA follows: TGTGCCATCAGTGACCTGACTAGCGGGGGCGCTTCCTACGAGCAGTACTTC. Its protein is CAISDLTSGGASYEQYF.

J is TRBJ2-7 and V is TRBV7-9; D is ambiguous. Trimming cost V 2 bases and J 5 bases, with 7 bases left between them. Germline V lookup: CDR1 SEHNR, CDR2 FQNEAQ (reference sequence). This CDR3 spans 12 amino acids. The CDR3 spells CASSLFSDEQYF. CDR3 nucleotide sequence: TGTGCCAGCAGCTTATTTTCGGACGAGCAGTACTTC.

The rearrangement joins TRBV12-3 or TRBV12-4 to TRBJ2-7; D unresolved. Trimming took 0 bases from V and 0 from J, leaving 6 bases between them. The CDR3 sequence is 14 residues long. The CDR3 is CASSLAGGSYEQYF. Written as DNA, the CDR3 is TGTGCCAGCAGTTTAGCGGGCGGCTCCTACGAGCAGTACTTC.

CDR3 coding DNA: TGCAGTGCTAGTGGGCTAGCGGGAGTAAATAGCCCCTACGAGCAGTACTTC. Encoded protein: CSASGLAGVNSPYEQYF. The V call is TRBV20-1, the J call TRBJ2-7, with 10 bases lining up with TRBD2. The CDR3 runs to 17 residues. J gave up 2 bases and V 3 bases, and 13 bases lay outside the gene matches. CDR1 is DFQATT and CDR2 is SNEGSKA in the germline V gene (reference sequence).

This clonotype was seen only a few times. The rearrangement uses TRBV28 and TRBJ2-7; D call uncertain. Germline lookup yields CDR1 MDHEN and CDR2 SYDVKM. The CDR3 spans 12 residues. The V end lost 7 bases, the J end lost 3 bases, and 10 bases lay between the germline ends. DNA of the CDR3: TGTGCCAGCACTTCAGATAGCTACGAGCAGTACTTC. This gives the protein CASTSDSYEQYF.

This clonotype has at least ten counts. V is TRBV20-1 and J is TRBJ2-3; weak D call: TRBD2 (5 bases). V dropped 0 bases and J dropped 6 bases, with 13 bases sitting between them. The germline CDR1 and CDR2 sequences are DFQATT and SNEGSKA (reference sequence). This CDR3 spans 14 amino acids. The chain's CDR3 is CSARDGGPGDTQYF. The DNA of the CDR3 is TGCAGTGCTAGAGACGGTGGGCCGGGGGATACGCAGTATTTT.

In this sample, this clonotype turned up many times. The chain joins TRBV11-1 to TRBJ2-1; 13 positions agree with TRBD2. With 5 bases clipped from V and 5 bases from J, the junction kept 6 bases outside the gene matches. CDR1 and CDR2 (germline): SGHAT, FQDESV (reference sequence). There are 16 residues in the CDR3. This chain's CDR3 is CASSETSGRADNEQFF. In nucleotides, the CDR3 is TGTGCCAGCAGCGAAACTAGCGGGAGGGCCGACAATGAGCAGTTCTTC.

The chain has TRBV24-1 and TRBJ2-5; D is possibly TRBD1 (6 bases). This CDR3 contains 17 residues. V was cut by 3 bases and J by 0 bases, with 16 bases left in between. Looked up from germline, CDR1 is KGHDR and CDR2 is SFDVKD. The CDR3 DNA follows: TGTGCCACCAGTGATCCCCGACAGGCGGCTTACCAAGAGACCCAGTACTTC. Its protein is CATSDPRQAAYQETQYF.

The rearrangement joins TRBV12-5 to TRBJ2-3; perhaps D is TRBD1 or TRBD2 (5 bases each). Germline values: CDR1 LGHNT, CDR2 FRNRAP. The length of the CDR3 is 13 residues. Trimming took off 3 bases at V and 4 bases at J, with 8 bases between the two ends. CDR3 in amino acids: CASGFGAADTQYF. The CDR3 nucleotides are TGTGCTAGTGGTTTCGGGGCCGCAGATACGCAGTATTTT.

The sample holds many counts of this clonotype. J is TRBJ1-3 and V is TRBV28; D is unclear. Per germline, CDR1 MDHEN and CDR2 SYDVKM. V was cut by 3 bases and J by 1 base, with 10 bases left in between. CDR3 length: 15 amino acids. The CDR3 is CASSFLGPSGNTIYF. The CDR3 DNA is TGTGCCAGCAGTTTCTTGGGCCCTTCTGGAAACACCATATATTTT.

This clonotype was seen many times. The J gene is TRBJ1-2, the V gene TRBV5-1, with 7 bases fitting TRBD1. Germline CDR1 and CDR2: SGHRS and YFSETQ. V lost 3 bases, J lost 4 bases, and 9 bases stayed unmatched. This CDR3 has 15 amino acids. The CDR3 DNA sequence: TGCGCCAGCAGCTGGGCGGGACAGATCATCTATGGCTACACCTTC. Its protein product is CASSWAGQIIYGYTF.

In this sample, this clonotype turned up a few times. The chain links TRBV27 to TRBJ2-3, with D possibly matching TRBD1 (6 bases). V was clipped by 7 bases and J by 3 bases, with 17 bases between them. The CDR3 is 15 residues long. Per germline, CDR1 MNHEY and CDR2 SMNVEV (reference sequence). CDR3 DNA sequence: TGTGCCAGCACTGGGGGCCGGAGGCCAACAGATACGCAGTATTTT. Encoded protein: CASTGGRRPTDTQYF.

This clonotype was observed many times. V usage is TRBV6-5 and J usage is TRBJ1-6; D uncertain. In germline, CDR1 is MNHEY, CDR2 SVGAGI. Trimming removed 0 bases from V and 8 bases from J, with 8 bases in between. This CDR3 contains 14 residues. The CDR3 here is CASSYSRWDSPLHF. CDR3 sequence (DNA): TGTGCCAGCAGTTACTCGAGATGGGATTCACCCCTCCACTTT.

Regarding this clonotype: A junction end diverges from the germline sequence, so it may reflect a read error. This chain connects TRBV20-1 to TRBJ2-1; D may be TRBD2 (7 bases). Germline V gene data show CDR1 as DFQATT and CDR2 as SNEGSKA (reference sequence). The CDR3 totals 15 residues. DNA of the CDR3: TGCTGTGCTAGAGATCGAGGGGGGGGACTGAGAGGGGAATTCTTC. Translating gives CCARDRGGGLRGEFF.

This clonotype was counted ten times or more. This chain connects TRBV6-5 to TRBJ1-1; D remains unclear. This CDR3 region has 12 residues. Germline CDR1 reads MNHEY; CDR2 reads SVGAGI. The V end lost 6 bases, the J end lost 8 bases, and 13 bases lay between the germline ends. CDR3 DNA sequence: TGTGCCAGCAGCCCAGGACGGAAAGAAGCTTTCTTT. Protein sequence: CASSPGRKEAFF.

This clonotype was recorded at least ten times. The rearrangement joins TRBV9 to TRBJ1-6; D ambiguous. CDR1 SGDLS and CDR2 YYNGEE come from the germline V gene. The CDR3 is 14 amino acids. The germline V and J ends were trimmed by 0 bases and 7 bases, with 8 bases remaining between them. The CDR3 DNA sequence: TGTGCCAGCAGCGTAGTGGCAGAGAATTCACCCCTCCACTTT. It specifies CASSVVAENSPLHF.